The T cell receptor (beta chain) under discussion was sequenced for a study of blood T cell repertoires in COVID-19. The J segment lost 6 bases and the V segment lost 0 bases, leaving 7 bases of the junction unmatched. Germline-derived CDR1 and CDR2 are SGDLS and YYNGEE. The CDR3 sequence is 15 residues long. TCRdb keeps only in-frame clones here, not all; method: immunoSEQ multiplex PCR. This sample yields about 100,000 clones, of which 85% to 90% are seen a single time; 9.5% to 15% belongs to the top ten. This receptor was identified in a human donor in a cohort sampled during active COVID-19. The material sequenced was peripheral blood. The gene calls are TRBV9 and TRBJ1-2, with 8 bases fitting TRBD1. CDR3 sequence: CASSVAAGGLDGYTF. CDR3 nucleotides: TGTGCCAGCAGCGTAGCAGCAGGGGGCCTCGATGGCTACACCTTC.